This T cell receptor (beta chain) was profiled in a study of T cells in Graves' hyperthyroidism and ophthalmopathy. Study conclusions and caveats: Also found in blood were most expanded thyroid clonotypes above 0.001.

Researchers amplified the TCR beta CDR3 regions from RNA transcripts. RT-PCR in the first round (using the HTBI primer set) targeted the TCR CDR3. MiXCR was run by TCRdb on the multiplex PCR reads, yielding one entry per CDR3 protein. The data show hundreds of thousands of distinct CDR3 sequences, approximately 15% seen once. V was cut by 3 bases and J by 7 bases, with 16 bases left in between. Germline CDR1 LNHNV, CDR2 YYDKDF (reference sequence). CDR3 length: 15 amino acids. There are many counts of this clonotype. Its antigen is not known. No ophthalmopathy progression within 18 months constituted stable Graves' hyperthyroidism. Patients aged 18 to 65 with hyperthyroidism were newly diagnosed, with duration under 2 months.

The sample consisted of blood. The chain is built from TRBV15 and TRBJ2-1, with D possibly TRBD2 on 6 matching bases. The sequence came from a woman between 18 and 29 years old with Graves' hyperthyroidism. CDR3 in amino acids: CATSSLALGENEQFF. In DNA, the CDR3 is TGTGCCACCAGCAGCCTAGCGTTGGGAGAAAATGAGCAGTTCTTC.